The clone carrying this TCR beta chain was detected only a few times. The CDR3 totals 14 residues. The germline V gene has CDR1 SEHNR and CDR2 FQNEAQ (reference sequence). V was clipped by 6 bases and J by 2 bases; unmatched bases: 7. The table came from immunoSEQ multiplex PCR; TCRdb's copy has only in-frame clones and leaves some out. The sample shows over 950,000 clones, about 72% of them seen only once. The data stem from a study of shared clonotypes between healthy human individuals. What was sequenced was memory CD4+ T cells from PBMCs. The subset here: CD45RA-negative fraction. The chain links TRBV7-9 to TRBJ2-7; TRBD1 matches 7 bases. This clonotype was obtained from a man younger than 35 in good health. Some clones in this sample may be carry-over from other donors' samples. The CDR3 DNA sequence: TGTGCCAGCAGTCGCCGGGACAGACCCTACGAGCAGTACTTC. This gives the protein CASSRRDRPYEQYF.